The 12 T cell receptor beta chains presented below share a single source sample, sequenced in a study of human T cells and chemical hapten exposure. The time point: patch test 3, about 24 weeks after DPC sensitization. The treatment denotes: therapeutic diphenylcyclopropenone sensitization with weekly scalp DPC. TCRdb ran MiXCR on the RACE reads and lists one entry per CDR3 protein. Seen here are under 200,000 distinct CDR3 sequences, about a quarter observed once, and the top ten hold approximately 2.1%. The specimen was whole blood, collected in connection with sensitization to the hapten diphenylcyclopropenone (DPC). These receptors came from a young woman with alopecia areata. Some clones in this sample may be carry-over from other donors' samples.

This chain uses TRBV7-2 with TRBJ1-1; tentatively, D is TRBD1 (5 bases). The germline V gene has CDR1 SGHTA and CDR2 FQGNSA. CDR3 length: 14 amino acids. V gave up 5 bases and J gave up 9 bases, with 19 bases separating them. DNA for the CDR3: TGTGCCAGCAGCCCTACCGCCAGGGATTATCAAGCTTTCTTT. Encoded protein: CASSPTARDYQAFF.

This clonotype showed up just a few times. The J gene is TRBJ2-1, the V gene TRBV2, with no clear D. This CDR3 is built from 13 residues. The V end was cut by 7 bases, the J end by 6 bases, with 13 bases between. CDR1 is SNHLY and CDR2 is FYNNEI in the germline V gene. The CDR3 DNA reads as TGTGCCAGCATCTGGGATTTACTCAATGAGCAGTTCTTC. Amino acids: CASIWDLLNEQFF. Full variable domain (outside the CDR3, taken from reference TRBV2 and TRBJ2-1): EPEVTQTPSHQVTQMGQEVILRCVPISNHLYFYWYRQILGQKVEFLVSFYNNEISEKSEIFDDQFSVERPDGSNFTLKIRSTKLEDSAMYFCASIWDLLNEQFFGPGTRLTVL.

The CDR3 coding sequence is TGTGCCAGCAGTTACCGACAGGCAACCGGGGAGCTGTTTTTT. This codes for CASSYRQATGELFF. The chain employs TRBV27 and TRBJ2-2, with D possibly matching TRBD1 (6 bases). The V and J ends lost 4 bases and 5 bases respectively, with 11 bases between them. Germline V gives CDR1 MNHEY, CDR2 SMNVEV (reference sequence). CDR3 length: 14 residues.

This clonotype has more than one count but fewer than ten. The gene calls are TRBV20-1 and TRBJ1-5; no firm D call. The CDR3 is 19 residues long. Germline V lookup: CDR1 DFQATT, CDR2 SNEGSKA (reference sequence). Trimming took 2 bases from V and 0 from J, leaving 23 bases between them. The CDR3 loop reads CSARPTAQAGLTSNQPQHF. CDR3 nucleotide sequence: TGCAGTGCTAGACCCACAGCGCAAGCGGGTCTTACTAGCAATCAGCCCCAGCATTTT.

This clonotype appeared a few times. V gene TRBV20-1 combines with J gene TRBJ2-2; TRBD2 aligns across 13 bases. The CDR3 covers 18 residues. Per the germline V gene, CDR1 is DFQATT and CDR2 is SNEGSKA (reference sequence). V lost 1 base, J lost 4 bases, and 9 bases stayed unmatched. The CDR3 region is CSARGGRTSGSATGELFF. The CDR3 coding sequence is TGCAGTGCTAGAGGTGGGAGGACTAGCGGGAGCGCCACCGGGGAGCTGTTTTTT.

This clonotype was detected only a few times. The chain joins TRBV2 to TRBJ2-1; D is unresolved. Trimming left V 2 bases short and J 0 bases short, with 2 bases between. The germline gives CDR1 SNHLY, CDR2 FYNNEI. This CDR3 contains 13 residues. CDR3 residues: CASSERSYNEQFF. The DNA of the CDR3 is TGTGCCAGCAGTGAACGCTCCTACAATGAGCAGTTCTTC.

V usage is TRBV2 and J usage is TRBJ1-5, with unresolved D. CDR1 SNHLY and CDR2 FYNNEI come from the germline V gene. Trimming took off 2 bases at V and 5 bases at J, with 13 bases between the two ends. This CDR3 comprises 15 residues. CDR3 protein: CASSEMGSLDQPQHF. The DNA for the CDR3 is TGTGCCAGCAGTGAAATGGGCTCGTTAGATCAGCCCCAGCATTTT.

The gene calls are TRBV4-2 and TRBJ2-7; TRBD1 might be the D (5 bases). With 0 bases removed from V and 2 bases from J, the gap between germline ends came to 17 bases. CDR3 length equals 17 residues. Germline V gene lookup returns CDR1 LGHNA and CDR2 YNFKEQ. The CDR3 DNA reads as TGTGCCAGCAGCCAAGACGAACCACTGACAGTGCCCTACGAGCAGTACTTC. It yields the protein CASSQDEPLTVPYEQYF.

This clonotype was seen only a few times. The CDR3 here is CASSGGASTDTQYF. Written as DNA, the CDR3 is TGTGCCAGCAGCGGCGGGGCTAGCACAGATACGCAGTATTTT. The chain carries TRBV27 and TRBJ2-3; D is possibly TRBD2 (6 bases). V was clipped by 6 bases and J by 0 bases, with 10 bases between them. This CDR3 comprises 14 residues. Germline V gene sequence: CDR1 MNHEY, CDR2 SMNVEV (reference sequence).

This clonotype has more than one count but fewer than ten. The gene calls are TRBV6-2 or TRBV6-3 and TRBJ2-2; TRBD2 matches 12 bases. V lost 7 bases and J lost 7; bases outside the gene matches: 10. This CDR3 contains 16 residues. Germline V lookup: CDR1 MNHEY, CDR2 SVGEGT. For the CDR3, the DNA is TGTGCCAGCACTCAGCGGACTAGCGGGATCGTCGGGGAGCTGTTTTTT. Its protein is CASTQRTSGIVGELFF.

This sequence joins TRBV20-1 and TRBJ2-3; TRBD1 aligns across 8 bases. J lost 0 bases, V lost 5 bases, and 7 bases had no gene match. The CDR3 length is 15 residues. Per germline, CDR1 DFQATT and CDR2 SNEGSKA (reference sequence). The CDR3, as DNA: TGCAGTGCTGGGGCAGGGGGCGTGAGCACAGATACGCAGTATTTT. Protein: CSAGAGGVSTDTQYF.

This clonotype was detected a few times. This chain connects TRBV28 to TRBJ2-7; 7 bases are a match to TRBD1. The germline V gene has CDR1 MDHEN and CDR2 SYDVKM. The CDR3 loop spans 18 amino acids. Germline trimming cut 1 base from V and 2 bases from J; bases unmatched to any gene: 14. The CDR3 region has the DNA TGTGCCAGCAGTTTATCTGTTTTAACAGGGGCCTCCACCTACGAGCAGTACTTC. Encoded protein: CASSLSVLTGASTYEQYF.